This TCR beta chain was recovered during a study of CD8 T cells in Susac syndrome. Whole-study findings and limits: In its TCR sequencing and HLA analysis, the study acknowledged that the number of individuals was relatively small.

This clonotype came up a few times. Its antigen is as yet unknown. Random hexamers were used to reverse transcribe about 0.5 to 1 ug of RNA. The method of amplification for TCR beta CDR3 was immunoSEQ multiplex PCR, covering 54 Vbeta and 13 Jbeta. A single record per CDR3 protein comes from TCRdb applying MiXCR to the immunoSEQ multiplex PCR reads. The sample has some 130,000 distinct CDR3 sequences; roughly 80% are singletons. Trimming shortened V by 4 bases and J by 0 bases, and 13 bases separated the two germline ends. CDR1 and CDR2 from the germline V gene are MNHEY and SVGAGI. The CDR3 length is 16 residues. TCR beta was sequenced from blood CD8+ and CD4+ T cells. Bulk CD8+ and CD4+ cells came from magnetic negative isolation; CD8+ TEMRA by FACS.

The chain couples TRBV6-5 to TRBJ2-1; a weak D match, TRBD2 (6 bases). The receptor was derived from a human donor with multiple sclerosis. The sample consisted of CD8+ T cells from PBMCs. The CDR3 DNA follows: TGTGCCAGCAGTTTACTTCGGGGGAGCTCCTACAATGAGCAGTTCTTC. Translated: CASSLLRGSSYNEQFF.